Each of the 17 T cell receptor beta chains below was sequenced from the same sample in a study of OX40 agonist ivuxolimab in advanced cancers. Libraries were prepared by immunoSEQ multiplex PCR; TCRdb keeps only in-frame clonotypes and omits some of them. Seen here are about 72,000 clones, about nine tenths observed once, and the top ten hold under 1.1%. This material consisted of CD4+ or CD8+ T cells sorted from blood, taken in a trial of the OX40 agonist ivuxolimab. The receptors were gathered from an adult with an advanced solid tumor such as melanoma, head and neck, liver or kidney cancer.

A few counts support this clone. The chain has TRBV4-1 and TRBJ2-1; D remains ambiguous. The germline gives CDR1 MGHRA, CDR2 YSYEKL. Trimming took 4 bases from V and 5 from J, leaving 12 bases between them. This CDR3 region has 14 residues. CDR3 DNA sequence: TGCGCCAGCAGCCGCTTTCCCCGGGACAATGAGCAGTTCTTC. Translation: CASSRFPRDNEQFF.

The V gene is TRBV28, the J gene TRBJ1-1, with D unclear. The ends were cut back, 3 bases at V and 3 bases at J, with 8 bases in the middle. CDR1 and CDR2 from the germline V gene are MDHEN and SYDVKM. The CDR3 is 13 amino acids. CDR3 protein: CASSLLVYTEAFF. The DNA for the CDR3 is TGTGCCAGCAGTTTGTTGGTTTACACTGAAGCTTTCTTT.

CDR3 residues: CASSLGGTSGGGEQFF. The CDR3 DNA sequence: TGTGCCAGCAGCTTAGGCGGGACTAGCGGAGGGGGTGAGCAGTTCTTC. The J gene is TRBJ2-1, the V gene TRBV7-2, with 11 bases identical to TRBD2. The CDR3 is made up of 16 amino acids. Germline V gives CDR1 SGHTA, CDR2 FQGNSA. The trim removed 1 base at V and 9 bases at J, leaving 8 bases unmatched.

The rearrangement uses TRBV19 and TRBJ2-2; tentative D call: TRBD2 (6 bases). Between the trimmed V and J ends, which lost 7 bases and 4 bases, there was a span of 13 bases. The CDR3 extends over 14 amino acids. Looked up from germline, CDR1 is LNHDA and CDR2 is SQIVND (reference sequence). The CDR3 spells CASIRRESTGELFF. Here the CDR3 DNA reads TGTGCCAGTATAAGGAGGGAGAGCACCGGGGAGCTGTTTTTT.

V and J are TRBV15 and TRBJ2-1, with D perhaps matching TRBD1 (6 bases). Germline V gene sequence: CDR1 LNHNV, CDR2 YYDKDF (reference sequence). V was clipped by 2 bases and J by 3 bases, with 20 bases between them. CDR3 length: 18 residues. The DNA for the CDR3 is TGTGCCACCAGCAGATCACAAATAGGGGGTGGGCGCTACAATGAGCAGTTCTTC. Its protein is CATSRSQIGGGRYNEQFF.

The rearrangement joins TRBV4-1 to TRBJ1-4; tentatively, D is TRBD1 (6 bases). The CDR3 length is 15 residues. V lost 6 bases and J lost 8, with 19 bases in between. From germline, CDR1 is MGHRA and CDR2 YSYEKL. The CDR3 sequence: CASSYRDTRGEKLFF. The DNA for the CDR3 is TGCGCCAGCAGTTACCGGGACACAAGGGGGGAAAAACTGTTTTTT.

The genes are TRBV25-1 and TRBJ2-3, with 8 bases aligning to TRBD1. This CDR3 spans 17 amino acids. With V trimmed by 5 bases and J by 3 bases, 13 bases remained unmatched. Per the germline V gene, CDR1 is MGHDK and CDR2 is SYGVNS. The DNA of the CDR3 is TGTGCCAGCAGTCCTCGGGGCAGGGGGCCGGGAACAGATACGCAGTATTTT. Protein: CASSPRGRGPGTDTQYF.

Here the CDR3 DNA reads TGCGCCAGCAGTCAATCCCATCAAGAGACCCAGTACTTC. Translated: CASSQSHQETQYF. This chain uses TRBV23-1 with TRBJ2-5; no firm D call. TRBV23-1 is an ORF for which the function is uncertain. This CDR3 contains 13 residues. Trimming shortened V by 0 bases and J by 2 bases, and 4 bases separated the two germline ends.

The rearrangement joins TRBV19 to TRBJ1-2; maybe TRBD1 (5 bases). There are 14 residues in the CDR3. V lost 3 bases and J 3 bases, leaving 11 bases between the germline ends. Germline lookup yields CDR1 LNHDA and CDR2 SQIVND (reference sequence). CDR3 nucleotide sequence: TGTGCCAGTAGTATCAGGGAAGGCTACTATGGCTACACCTTC. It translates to CASSIREGYYGYTF.

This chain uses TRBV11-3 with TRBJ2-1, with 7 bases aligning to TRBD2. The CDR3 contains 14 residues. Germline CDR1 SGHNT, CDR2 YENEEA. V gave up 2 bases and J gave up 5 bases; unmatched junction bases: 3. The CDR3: CASSLRSGDNEQFF. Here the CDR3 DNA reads TGTGCCAGCAGCTTACGGAGCGGGGACAATGAGCAGTTCTTC.

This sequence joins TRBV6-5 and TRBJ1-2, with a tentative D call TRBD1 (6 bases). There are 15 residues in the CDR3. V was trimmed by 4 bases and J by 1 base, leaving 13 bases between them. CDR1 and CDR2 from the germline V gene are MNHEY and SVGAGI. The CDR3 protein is CASSSRDTSNYGYTF. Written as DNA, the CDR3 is TGTGCCAGCAGTTCCCGGGACACCAGTAACTATGGCTACACCTTC.

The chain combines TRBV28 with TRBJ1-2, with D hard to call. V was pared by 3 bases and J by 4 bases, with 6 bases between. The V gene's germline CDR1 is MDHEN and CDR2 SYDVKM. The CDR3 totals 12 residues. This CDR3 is CASSFGIYGYTF. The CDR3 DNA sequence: TGTGCCAGCAGTTTCGGGATCTATGGCTACACCTTC.

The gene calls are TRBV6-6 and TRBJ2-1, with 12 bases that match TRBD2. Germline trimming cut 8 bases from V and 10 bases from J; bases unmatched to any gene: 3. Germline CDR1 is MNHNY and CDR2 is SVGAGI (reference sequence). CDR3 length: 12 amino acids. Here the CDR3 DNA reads TGTGCCAGCCGGCTAGCGGGAGGGGAGCAGTTCTTC. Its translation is CASRLAGGEQFF.

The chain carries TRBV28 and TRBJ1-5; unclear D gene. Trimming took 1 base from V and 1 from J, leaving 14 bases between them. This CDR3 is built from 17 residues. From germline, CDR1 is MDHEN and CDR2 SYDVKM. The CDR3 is CASSLSPAVMSNQPQHF. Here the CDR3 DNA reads TGTGCCAGCAGTTTATCCCCAGCAGTAATGAGCAATCAGCCCCAGCATTTT.

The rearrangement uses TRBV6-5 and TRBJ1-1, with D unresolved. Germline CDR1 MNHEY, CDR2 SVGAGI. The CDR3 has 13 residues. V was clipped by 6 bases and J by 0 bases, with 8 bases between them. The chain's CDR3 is CASRRQLNTEAFF. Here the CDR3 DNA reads TGTGCCAGCAGACGGCAGTTGAACACTGAAGCTTTCTTT.

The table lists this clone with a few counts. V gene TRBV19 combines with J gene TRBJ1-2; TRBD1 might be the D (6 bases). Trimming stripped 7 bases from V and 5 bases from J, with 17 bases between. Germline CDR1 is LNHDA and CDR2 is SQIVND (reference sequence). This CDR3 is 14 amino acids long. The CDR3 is CASNLERDTYGYTF. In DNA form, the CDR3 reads TGTGCCAGTAACCTGGAACGGGACACTTATGGCTACACCTTC.

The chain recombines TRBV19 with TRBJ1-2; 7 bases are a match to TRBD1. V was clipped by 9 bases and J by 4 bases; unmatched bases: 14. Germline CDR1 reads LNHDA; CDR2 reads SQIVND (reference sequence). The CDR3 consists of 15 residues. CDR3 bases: TGTGCCAGCTCCCCGGGGGGACAGAACACCTATGGCTACACCTTC. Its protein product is CASSPGGQNTYGYTF.